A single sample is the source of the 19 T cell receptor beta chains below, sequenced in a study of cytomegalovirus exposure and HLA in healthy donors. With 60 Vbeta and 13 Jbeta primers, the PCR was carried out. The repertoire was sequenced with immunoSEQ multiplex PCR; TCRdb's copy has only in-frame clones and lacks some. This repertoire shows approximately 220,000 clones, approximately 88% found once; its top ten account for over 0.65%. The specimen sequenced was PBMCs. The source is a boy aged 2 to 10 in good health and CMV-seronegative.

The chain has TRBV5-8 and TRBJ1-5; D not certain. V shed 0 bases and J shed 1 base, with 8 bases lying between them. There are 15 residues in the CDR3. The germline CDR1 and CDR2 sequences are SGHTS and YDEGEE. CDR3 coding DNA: TGTGCCAGCAGCTTGGGACAACGAAGCAATCAGCCCCAGCATTTT. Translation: CASSLGQRSNQPQHF. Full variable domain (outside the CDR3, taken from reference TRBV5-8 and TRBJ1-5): EAGVTQSPTHLIKTRGQQATLRCSPISGHTSVYWYQQALGLGLQFLLWYDEGEERNRGNFPPRFSGRQFPNYSSELNVNALELEDSALYLCASSLGQRSNQPQHFGDGTRLSIL.

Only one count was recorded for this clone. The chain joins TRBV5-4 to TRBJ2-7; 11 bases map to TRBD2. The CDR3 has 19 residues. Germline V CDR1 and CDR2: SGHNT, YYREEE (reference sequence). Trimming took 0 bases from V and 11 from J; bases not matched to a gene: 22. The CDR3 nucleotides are TGTGCCAGCAGCTTGGGGGCCGGAACTAGCGGGAGTTTCGGCGAGGAGGAGTACTTC. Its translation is CASSLGAGTSGSFGEEEYF.

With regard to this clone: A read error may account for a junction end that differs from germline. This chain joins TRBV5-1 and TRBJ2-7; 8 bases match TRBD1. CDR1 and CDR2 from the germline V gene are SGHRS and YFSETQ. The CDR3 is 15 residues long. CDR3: CASSLRSGQGNEQCF. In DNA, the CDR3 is TGCGCCAGCAGCCTAAGATCAGGACAGGGTAACGAGCAGTGCTTC.

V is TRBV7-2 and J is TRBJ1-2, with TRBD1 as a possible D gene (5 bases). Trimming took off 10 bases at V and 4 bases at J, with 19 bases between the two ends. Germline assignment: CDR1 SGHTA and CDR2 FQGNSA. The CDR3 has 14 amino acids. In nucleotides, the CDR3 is TGTGCCATCGGGCGAGGGGACTCCGTCTATGGCTACACCTTC. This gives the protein CAIGRGDSVYGYTF.

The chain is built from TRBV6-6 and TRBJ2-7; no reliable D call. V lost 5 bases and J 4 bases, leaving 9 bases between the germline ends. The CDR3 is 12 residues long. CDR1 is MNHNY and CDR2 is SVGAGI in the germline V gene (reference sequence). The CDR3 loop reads CASSLNGYEQYF. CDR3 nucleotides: TGTGCCAGCAGTCTCAACGGGTACGAGCAGTACTTC.

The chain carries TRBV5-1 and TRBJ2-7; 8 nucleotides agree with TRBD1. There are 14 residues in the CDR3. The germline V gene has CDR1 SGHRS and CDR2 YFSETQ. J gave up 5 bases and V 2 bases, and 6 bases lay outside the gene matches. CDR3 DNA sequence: TGCGCCAGCAGCTTATACTTGACAGGGGACGAGCAGTACTTC. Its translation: CASSLYLTGDEQYF. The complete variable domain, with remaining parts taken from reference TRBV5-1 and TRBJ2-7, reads KAGVTQTPRYLIKTRGQQVTLSCSPISGHRSVSWYQQTPGQGLQFLFEYFSETQRNKGNFPGRFSGRQFSNSRSEMNVSTLELGDSALYLCASSLYLTGDEQYFGPGTRLTVT.

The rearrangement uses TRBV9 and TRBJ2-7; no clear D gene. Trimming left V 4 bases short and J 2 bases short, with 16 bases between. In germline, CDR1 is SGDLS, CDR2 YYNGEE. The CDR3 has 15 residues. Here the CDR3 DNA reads TGTGCCAGCAGCCCACCAGAGGCCCCCCCCTACGAGCAGTACTTC. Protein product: CASSPPEAPPYEQYF.

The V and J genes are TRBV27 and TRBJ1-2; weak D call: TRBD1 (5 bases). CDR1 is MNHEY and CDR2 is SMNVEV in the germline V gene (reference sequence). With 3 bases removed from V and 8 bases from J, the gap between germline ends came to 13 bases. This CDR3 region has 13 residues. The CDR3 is CASSLIVGAGYTF. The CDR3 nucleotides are TGTGCCAGCAGTTTGATCGTTGGGGCAGGCTACACCTTC.

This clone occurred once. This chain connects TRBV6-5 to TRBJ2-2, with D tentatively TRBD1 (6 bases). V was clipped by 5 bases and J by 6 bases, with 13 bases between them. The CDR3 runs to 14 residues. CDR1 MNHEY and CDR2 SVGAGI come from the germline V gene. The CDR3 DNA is TGTGCCAGCAGTGGGGGCACTTCAGCCGGGGAGCTGTTTTTT. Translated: CASSGGTSAGELFF.

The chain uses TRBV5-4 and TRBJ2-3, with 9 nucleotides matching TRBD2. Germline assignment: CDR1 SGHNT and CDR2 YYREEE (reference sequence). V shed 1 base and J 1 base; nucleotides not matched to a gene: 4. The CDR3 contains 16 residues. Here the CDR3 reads CASSLLAGAGTDTQYF. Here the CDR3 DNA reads TGTGCCAGCAGCTTGTTAGCGGGAGCCGGCACAGATACGCAGTATTTT.

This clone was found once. As DNA, the CDR3 is TGTGCCAGCACCGCCAGGTATAATTCACCCCTCCACTTT. Protein sequence: CASTARYNSPLHF. The chain carries TRBV6-1 and TRBJ1-6, with unresolved D. V shed 7 bases and J shed 4 bases, with 8 bases lying between them. CDR1 and CDR2 (germline): MNHNS, SASEGT. The CDR3 contains 13 residues.

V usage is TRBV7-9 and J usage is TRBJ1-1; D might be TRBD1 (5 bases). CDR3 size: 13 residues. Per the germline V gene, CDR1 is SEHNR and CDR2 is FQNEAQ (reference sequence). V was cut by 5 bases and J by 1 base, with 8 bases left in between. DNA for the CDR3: TGTGCCAGCAGCGCACAGGAGAACACTGAAGCTTTCTTT. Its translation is CASSAQENTEAFF.

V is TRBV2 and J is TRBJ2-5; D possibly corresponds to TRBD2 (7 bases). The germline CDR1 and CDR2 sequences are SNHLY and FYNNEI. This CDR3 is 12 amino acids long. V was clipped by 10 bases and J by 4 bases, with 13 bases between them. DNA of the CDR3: TGTGCCACTAGGGGGGGGCGAGAGACCCAGTACTTC. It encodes CATRGGRETQYF.

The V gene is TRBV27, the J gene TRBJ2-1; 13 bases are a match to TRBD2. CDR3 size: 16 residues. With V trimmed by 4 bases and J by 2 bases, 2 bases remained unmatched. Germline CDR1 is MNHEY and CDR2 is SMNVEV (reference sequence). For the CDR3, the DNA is TGTGCCAGCAGTTCCGGGACTAGCGGGGCCTACAATGAGCAGTTCTTC. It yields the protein CASSSGTSGAYNEQFF.

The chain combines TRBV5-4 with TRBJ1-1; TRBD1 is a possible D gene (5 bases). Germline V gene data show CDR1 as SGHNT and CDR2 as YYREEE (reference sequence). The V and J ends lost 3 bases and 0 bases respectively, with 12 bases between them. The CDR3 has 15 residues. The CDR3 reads CASSSQQVVNTEAFF. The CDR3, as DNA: TGTGCCAGCAGCTCCCAACAGGTTGTGAACACTGAAGCTTTCTTT. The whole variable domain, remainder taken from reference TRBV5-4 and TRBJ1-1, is ETGVTQSPTHLIKTRGQQVTLRCSSQSGHNTVSWYQQALGQGPQFIFQYYREEENGRGNFPPRFSGLQFPNYSSELNVNALELDDSALYLCASSSQQVVNTEAFFGQGTRLTVV.

CDR3 protein: CASSSLGGGAGTDTQYF. CDR3 DNA: TGTGCCAGCAGCAGCCTCGGCGGGGGGGCGGGCACAGATACGCAGTATTTT. The rearrangement uses TRBV9 and TRBJ2-3, with TRBD2 matching 9 bases. The trim removed 4 bases at V and 1 base at J, leaving 10 bases unmatched. Germline values: CDR1 SGDLS, CDR2 YYNGEE. This CDR3 region has 17 residues.

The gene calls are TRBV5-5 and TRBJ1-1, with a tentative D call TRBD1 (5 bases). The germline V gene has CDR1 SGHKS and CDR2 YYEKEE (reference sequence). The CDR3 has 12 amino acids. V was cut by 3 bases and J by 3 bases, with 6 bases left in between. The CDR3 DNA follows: TGTGCCAGCAGCTGGGGGGACACTGAAGCTTTCTTT. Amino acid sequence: CASSWGDTEAFF.

CDR3 DNA: TGTGCCAGCAGCGTAGGGCTTGCAGGGTCGGGTGAGCAGTACTTC. This sequence encodes CASSVGLAGSGEQYF. This chain joins TRBV9 and TRBJ2-7; maybe TRBD1 (5 bases). V shed 0 bases and J shed 7 bases, with 17 bases lying between them. The CDR3 consists of 15 residues. Germline CDR1 SGDLS, CDR2 YYNGEE.

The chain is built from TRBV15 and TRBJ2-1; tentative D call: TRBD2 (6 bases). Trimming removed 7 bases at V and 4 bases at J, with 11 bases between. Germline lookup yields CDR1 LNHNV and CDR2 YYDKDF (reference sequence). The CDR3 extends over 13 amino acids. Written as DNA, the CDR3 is TGTGCCACCACACTAGCAGTGTACAATGAGCAGTTCTTC. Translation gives CATTLAVYNEQFF. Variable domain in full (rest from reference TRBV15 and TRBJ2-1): DAMVIQNPRYQVTQFGKPVTLSCSQTLNHNVMYWYQQKSSQAPKLLFHYYDKDFNNEADTPDNFQSRRPNTSFCFLDIRSPGLGDTAMYLCATTLAVYNEQFFGPGTRLTVL.